This paragraph covers one T cell receptor beta chain sequence. Its antigen remains unidentified. TCRdb itself ran the 5' RACE reads through MiXCR, one entry per CDR3 protein. The table records 250,000 or so distinct CDR3 sequences, about 7% of them present only once. The data were taken from a study of identical twins. Study-level results: Diverse VJ usage suggested most zero-insertion clonotypes were not invariant T cells.

The V gene lost 2 bases and the J gene lost 0 bases, with 5 bases spanning the gap. Germline CDR1 and CDR2: SGHNT and YENEEA. This CDR3 is 14 amino acids long. The same specimen was also included in a second study, on yellow fever vaccine responses in identical twins. According to that study: Among the twins, the vaccine T cell response reportedly seemed partly convergent and partly personalized.

This clonotype was sampled from a woman under 30 in good health. This chain connects TRBV11-3 to TRBJ2-1; D not resolved. Sequencing was performed on memory (CD45RO+) T cells sorted from blood. Here the CDR3 DNA reads TGTGCCAGCAGCTTATTGCCCTCCTACAATGAGCAGTTCTTC. Protein: CASSLLPSYNEQFF. The complete variable domain, with remaining parts taken from reference TRBV11-3 and TRBJ2-1, reads EAGVVQSPRYKIIEKKQPVAFWCNPISGHNTLYWYLQNLGQGPELLIRYENEEAVDDSQLPKDRFSAERLKGVDSTLKIQPAELGDSAVYLCASSLLPSYNEQFFGPGTRLTVL.